Here is one TCR beta chain with its context. Its specificity is unknown. TCR beta library input comprised about 2 micrograms of genomic DNA from cryopreserved PBMCs. These data are taken from a study of cytotoxic CD8 clonotypes in ibrutinib-treated CLL. The study's findings and limits: Whereas clonality rose at ibrutinib response, it declined toward baseline at progression. Public clonotypes, found uncommonly, either contracted or stayed stable on treatment.

The V gene's germline CDR1 is SQVTM and CDR2 ANQGSEA. Trimming left V 4 bases short and J 6 bases short, with 10 bases between. There are 11 residues in the CDR3. TCRdb's table, derived via immunoSEQ multiplex PCR, lists solely in-frame clones and lacks some. In the table there are under 200,000 clones, about 80% of which are singletons. This clonotype was sampled from a human donor with chronic lymphocytic leukemia. The chain employs TRBV29-1 and TRBJ2-7, with a possible D match to TRBD1 (6 bases). The sequencing used PBMCs, collected after 12 months of ibrutinib treatment. Here the CDR3 reads CSVGKGVEQYF. In DNA, the CDR3 is TGCAGCGTTGGGAAGGGGGTCGAGCAGTACTTC.